The 24 T cell receptor beta chains given below trace back to one sample, sequenced in a study of shared clonotypes between healthy human individuals. Assay: immunoSEQ multiplex PCR; the TCRdb copy retains only in-frame clones and omits some. Here the sample spans about 960,000 clones, 76% being singletons. Sequencing was carried out using memory CD4+ T cells sorted from blood. Subset: CD45RA-negative fraction. These receptor sequences come from a man between 18 and 29 years old in good health.

This clone was found once. J is TRBJ2-2 and V is TRBV5-8, with TRBD2 identical over 11 bases. The CDR3 has 19 amino acids. Germline-derived CDR1 and CDR2 are SGHTS and YDEGEE. The V and J ends lost 4 bases and 7 bases, in that order; junction bases with no gene match: 18. The CDR3 spells CASSKGYGTSGRRGGELFF. The CDR3 nucleotides read TGTGCCAGCAGCAAAGGATACGGGACTAGCGGCAGGAGGGGCGGGGAGCTGTTTTTT.

This clone has more than one count but fewer than ten. Additional DNA sequences in this sample encode the identical CDR3. The V gene is TRBV30, the J gene TRBJ2-2; possible D gene TRBD2, 6 bases. Germline V gene sequence: CDR1 GTSNPN, CDR2 SVGIG (reference sequence). V was cut by 2 bases and J by 3 bases, with 13 bases left in between. The CDR3 is made up of 15 amino acids. CDR3 DNA sequence: TGTGCCTGGAGTAAGGGAGGTCTGGACACCGGGGAGCTGTTTTTT. Its translation is CAWSKGGLDTGELFF.

In regard to this clone: A much larger clonotype is one base distant, so this may be a read error. This sample also contains other DNA sequences that code for the same CDR3. The CDR3 DNA reads TGTGCCAGCAGTCCCCCCAGGGGCCCGGATACGCAGTATTTT. Translating gives CASSPPRGPDTQYF. The genes are TRBV7-6 and TRBJ2-3, with a possible D match to TRBD1 (6 bases). This CDR3 region has 14 residues. Per the germline V gene, CDR1 is SGHVS and CDR2 is FNYEAQ. V lost 6 bases and J lost 6, with 16 bases in between. Full variable domain (remainder filled in from reference TRBV7-6 and TRBJ2-3): GAGVSQSPRYKVTKRGQDVALRCDPISGHVSLYWYRQALGQGPEFLTYFNYEAQQDKSGLPNDRFSAERPEGSISTLTIQRTEQRDSAMYRCASSPPRGPDTQYFGPGTRLTVL.

The sample holds one count of this clone. This rearrangement joins TRBV28 to TRBJ1-6, with 7 bases lining up with TRBD1. This CDR3 spans 17 amino acids. The J segment lost 0 bases and the V segment lost 4 bases, leaving 6 bases of the junction unmatched. The germline V gene encodes CDR1 MDHEN and CDR2 SYDVKM. CDR3 loop: CASSSPQGSSYNSPLHF. CDR3 nucleotide sequence: TGTGCCAGCAGTTCCCCACAGGGGAGCTCCTATAATTCACCCCTCCACTTT.

This chain joins TRBV5-1 and TRBJ2-7, with 8 bases that match TRBD1. CDR1 and CDR2 from the germline V gene are SGHRS and YFSETQ. The trim removed 4 bases at V and 3 bases at J, leaving 6 bases unmatched. The CDR3 has 14 residues. CDR3 DNA sequence: TGCGCCAGCAGCGCCGGGACAGGACACTACGAGCAGTACTTC. Translated: CASSAGTGHYEQYF.

This clone was recorded a few times. This chain connects TRBV19 to TRBJ1-5, with 7 nucleotides matching TRBD1. This CDR3 spans 13 amino acids. Trimming at V came to 5 bases and at J to 6 bases, leaving 4 bases not matched to a gene. CDR1 and CDR2 (germline): LNHDA, SQIVND (reference sequence). The CDR3 DNA is TGTGCCAGTAGTGCCTACAGGGGTCAGCCCCAGCATTTT. As protein: CASSAYRGQPQHF.

This clone was counted once. The V call is TRBV5-6, the J call TRBJ2-7, with D possibly being TRBD1 (6 bases). The germline V gene has CDR1 SGHDT and CDR2 YYEEEE. Trimming left V 4 bases short and J 4 bases short, with 21 bases between. The CDR3 runs 16 residues. This CDR3 reads CASSAGQLQASYEQYF. The CDR3 DNA reads as TGTGCCAGCAGCGCAGGACAGCTCCAAGCATCGTACGAGCAGTACTTC.

This chain links TRBV6-5 with TRBJ1-6; D is ambiguous. V dropped 1 base and J dropped 4 bases, with 8 bases sitting between them. The CDR3 is made up of 15 amino acids. Looked up from germline, CDR1 is MNHEY and CDR2 is SVGAGI. As DNA, the CDR3 is TGTGCCAGCAGTTACTTCGGACCATATAATTCACCCCTCCACTTT. Protein: CASSYFGPYNSPLHF.

This clone was seen just once. The chain combines TRBV5-4 with TRBJ2-3; D remains ambiguous. Germline V CDR1 and CDR2: SGHNT, YYREEE (reference sequence). V lost 0 bases and J lost 2, with 13 bases in between. The CDR3 length is 16 residues. CDR3 residues: CASSLANPTFTDTQYF. CDR3 in DNA: TGTGCCAGCAGCTTGGCCAATCCGACATTCACAGATACGCAGTATTTT.

V gene TRBV10-3 combines with J gene TRBJ1-4, with 12 bases fitting TRBD1. Germline loops: CDR1 ENHRY, CDR2 SYGVKD. J lost 3 bases, V lost 5 bases, and 10 bases had no gene match. The CDR3 has 18 amino acids. Here the CDR3 reads CAISQSGQGAGANEKLFF. CDR3 in DNA: TGTGCCATCAGTCAATCGGGACAGGGGGCCGGAGCTAATGAAAAACTGTTTTTT.

The chain combines TRBV6-4 with TRBJ2-3; 11 bases agree with TRBD1. CDR1 is MRHNA and CDR2 is SNTAGT in the germline V gene. This CDR3 has 16 residues. Trimming cost V 4 bases and J 7 bases; bases outside gene matches: 10. The CDR3 here is CASSGLPGQGVNTQYF. The CDR3 DNA sequence: TGTGCCAGCAGTGGCCTACCGGGACAGGGGGTGAATACGCAGTATTTT.

The V call is TRBV7-2, the J call TRBJ1-5; D remains ambiguous. The CDR3 contains 17 residues. Between the trimmed V and J ends, which lost 5 bases and 0 bases, there was a span of 17 bases. CDR1 and CDR2 (germline): SGHTA, FQGNSA. DNA for the CDR3: TGTGCCAGCAGCCCTAGGGCGGGTGCCTATAGCAATCAGCCCCAGCATTTT. As protein: CASSPRAGAYSNQPQHF.

There are a few counts of this clone. The same CDR3 can be traced to other DNA sequences in this sample. This chain uses TRBV10-2 with TRBJ1-5, with TRBD1 matching 7 bases. The CDR3 is 13 residues long. The germline V gene encodes CDR1 WSHSY and CDR2 SAAADI. V shed 7 bases and J 4 bases; nucleotides not matched to a gene: 4. This CDR3 reads CASTGTVNQPQHF. CDR3 coding DNA: TGCGCCAGCACAGGGACAGTTAATCAGCCCCAGCATTTT.

In this sample, this clone turned up many times. The CDR3 reads CASSAGPGLEYEQYF. Written as DNA, the CDR3 is TGTGCCAGCAGTGCCGGACCGGGACTAGAGTACGAGCAGTACTTC. The chain employs TRBV6-6 and TRBJ2-7, with 8 nucleotides matching TRBD2. The trim removed 5 bases at V and 4 bases at J, leaving 10 bases unmatched. The germline gives CDR1 MNHNY, CDR2 SVGAGI (reference sequence). The CDR3 is made up of 15 amino acids.

Comment on this clone: Other nucleotide sequences from this sample produce the same CDR3. V and J are TRBV6-1 and TRBJ1-2; the D gene is possibly TRBD1 (5 bases). Germline CDR1 MNHNS, CDR2 SASEGT. Trimming took off 1 base at V and 4 bases at J, with 7 bases between the two ends. The CDR3 runs to 13 residues. The CDR3 is CASSEGGVYGYTF. The CDR3 DNA follows: TGTGCCAGCAGTGAAGGGGGGGTCTATGGCTACACCTTC.

The rearrangement links TRBV13 to TRBJ2-1, with 13 positions matching TRBD2. Germline-derived CDR1 and CDR2 are PRHDT and FYEKMQ (reference sequence). With V trimmed by 5 bases and J by 0 bases, 7 bases remained unmatched. This CDR3 contains 18 residues. DNA of the CDR3: TGTGCCAGCAGCCCTAGGACTAGCGGGGGCCGCTCCTACAATGAGCAGTTCTTC. This encodes CASSPRTSGGRSYNEQFF. Full variable domain (missing parts from reference TRBV13 and TRBJ2-1): AAGVIQSPRHLIKEKRETATLKCYPIPRHDTVYWYQQGPGQDPQFLISFYEKMQSDKGSIPDRFSAQQFSDYHSELNMSSLELGDSALYFCASSPRTSGGRSYNEQFFGPGTRLTVL.

The chain is built from TRBV2 and TRBJ1-2; D perhaps matches TRBD1 (5 bases). The ends were cut back, 4 bases at V and 8 bases at J, with 11 bases in the middle. CDR1 and CDR2 from the germline V gene are SNHLY and FYNNEI. The CDR3 covers 12 residues. CDR3 in amino acids: CASSGQGSGYTF. In DNA form, the CDR3 reads TGTGCCAGCAGTGGGCAGGGCAGCGGCTACACCTTC. The full variable domain, rest sourced from reference TRBV2 and TRBJ1-2, is EPEVTQTPSHQVTQMGQEVILRCVPISNHLYFYWYRQILGQKVEFLVSFYNNEISEKSEIFDDQFSVERPDGSNFTLKIRSTKLEDSAMYFCASSGQGSGYTFGSGTRLTVV.

The rearrangement uses TRBV7-2 and TRBJ1-1; 8 bases match TRBD1. The CDR3 runs 15 residues. CDR1 SGHTA and CDR2 FQGNSA come from the germline V gene. J gave up 6 bases and V 5 bases, and 11 bases lay outside the gene matches. The chain's CDR3 is CASSLQDRAFAEAFF. CDR3 sequence (DNA): TGTGCCAGCAGCCTACAGGACAGGGCCTTCGCTGAAGCTTTCTTT.

The V and J genes are TRBV19 and TRBJ2-7; TRBD1 matches 10 bases. The V gene end was trimmed by 8 bases and the J gene end by 12 bases; junction bases not matched to a gene: 10. The CDR3 is 12 residues long. Germline V gives CDR1 LNHDA, CDR2 SQIVND (reference sequence). CDR3 in DNA: TGTGCCAGTGGGGACAGGGGCCCTAAAGGGTACTTC. This translates into CASGDRGPKGYF.

The chain is built from TRBV4-3 and TRBJ1-2, with 7 positions matching TRBD1. Per germline, CDR1 LGHNA and CDR2 YSLEER. The CDR3 loop spans 14 amino acids. V lost 0 bases, J lost 4 bases, and 2 bases stayed unmatched. The CDR3 spells CASSQDGTVYGYTF. In DNA, the CDR3 is TGCGCCAGCAGCCAAGATGGGACAGTCTATGGCTACACCTTC.

This clone was found once. The J gene is TRBJ2-1, the V gene TRBV2; D gene uncertain. CDR3 length: 13 residues. Trimming cost V 0 bases and J 6 bases, with 6 bases left between them. Per germline, CDR1 SNHLY and CDR2 FYNNEI. The CDR3 region has the DNA TGTGCCAGCAGTGAAGCGGTCCCCAATGAGCAGTTCTTC. It translates to CASSEAVPNEQFF.

The chain uses TRBV4-3 and TRBJ2-3; perhaps TRBD1 as D (6 bases). V lost 0 bases, J lost 2 bases, and 9 bases lay in between. This CDR3 comprises 15 residues. The germline CDR1 and CDR2 sequences are LGHNA and YSLEER. CDR3 sequence: CASSQEGTYTDTQYF. The CDR3 DNA sequence: TGCGCCAGCAGCCAAGAAGGGACATACACAGATACGCAGTATTTT.

The chain couples TRBV6-5 to TRBJ2-1; the match to TRBD1 covers 7 bases. V shed 6 bases, J shed 9 bases, and the junction held 8 bases outside the gene matches. The CDR3 is 13 amino acids. Germline V gene sequence: CDR1 MNHEY, CDR2 SVGAGI. The CDR3 DNA follows: TGTGCCAGCAGACTAACACAGGGGAGTGAGCAGTTCTTC. Protein: CASRLTQGSEQFF.

J is TRBJ1-1 and V is TRBV6-4; 9 bases map to TRBD1. After removal of 10 bases from V and 1 base from J, the junction contained 4 bases not matched to a gene. Germline values: CDR1 MRHNA, CDR2 SNTAGT. This CDR3 has 13 residues. The DNA for the CDR3 is TGTGCCAACCTACAGGGGGCGAACACTGAAGCTTTCTTT. It is translated as CANLQGANTEAFF.